The source of this TCR beta chain is a study of blood T cell repertoires in COVID-19. As for the study in general: Material from acute and convalescent COVID-19 was sourced from the United States, Italy and Spain.

CDR1 and CDR2 from the germline V gene are MNHEY and SVGAGI. Trimming at V came to 6 bases and at J to 4 bases, leaving 5 bases not matched to a gene. CDR3 length: 15 residues. Some clones are missing from TCRdb's copy, which holds only in-frame ones; the method was immunoSEQ multiplex PCR. Counted here are 150,000 to 200,000 clones, 80% to 95% occurring once; the ten biggest clones make up around 4.6%. Followed over time, Seattle patients had been enrolled while infection was active. This receptor was taken from a man aged 30 to 45 with COVID-19, enrolled during active disease. The sequencing sample was made of peripheral blood. The gene calls are TRBV6-5 and TRBJ1-6, with 8 bases that match TRBD1. The CDR3 coding sequence is TGTGCCAGCAGCTTCAACAGGGGGTATAATTCACCCCTCCACTTT. This codes for CASSFNRGYNSPLHF.